A selection of T cell receptor beta chains follows, all from one sample in a study of blood T cell repertoires in COVID-19. Profiling relied on immunoSEQ multiplex PCR, and the TCRdb table lists in-frame clones only, not all of them. This sample carries about 420,000 clones, around nine tenths of them seen once, and the ten largest clones take roughly 0.84%. The material sequenced was peripheral blood. These receptors all come from a man younger than 35 with COVID-19, enrolled during active disease. CDR3s include the opening cysteine and the closing phenylalanine or tryptophan. A D gene is named only where the DNA matches it firmly. Clone size is stated in some rows and not others, as once, few, many or a class when expanded.

cdr3_length | clone_size | d_call | j_call | v_call | cdr3_nt | cdr3_aa
12 | - | TRBD2 | TRBJ2-3 | TRBV30 | TGTGCTGGGACTAGCGGGATTGATACGCAGTATTTT | CAGTSGIDTQYF
12 | - | - | TRBJ2-2 | TRBV14 | TGTGCCAGCAGCGACTTCACCGGGGAGCTGTTTTTT | CASSDFTGELFF
14 | - | - | TRBJ2-3 | TRBV1 | TGCACCAGCAGGGCTGGCATCTTTACGGATACGCAGTATTTT | CTSRAGIFTDTQYF
15 | - | TRBD2 | TRBJ2-1 | TRBV7-2 | TGTGCCAGCAGCTTTCTAGAGCGGGAGGGCAATGAGCAGTTCTTC | CASSFLEREGNEQFF
13 | - | TRBD1 | TRBJ1-2 | TRBV5-4 | TGTGCCAGCTTGGGACAGGGAGGAGGTGGCTACACCTTC | CASLGQGGGGYTF
12 | once | TRBD1 | TRBJ1-1 | TRBV6-5 | TGTGCCAGCACCTCGACAGGGATGGAAGCTTTCTTT | CASTSTGMEAFF
14 | - | - | TRBJ2-2 | TRBV7-8 | TGTGCCAGCTCCGGGACATCGAACACCGGGGAGCTGTTTTTT | CASSGTSNTGELFF
12 | - | - | TRBJ2-1 | TRBV7-2 | TGTGCCAGCAGCGCTAGTTCGGTTGAGCAGTTCTTC | CASSASSVEQFF
14 | - | - | TRBJ2-3 | TRBV5-4 | TGTGCCAGCAGCACCCGGACTGTGACAGATACGCAGTATTTT | CASSTRTVTDTQYF
16 | - | - | TRBJ2-2 | TRBV7-3 | TGTGCCAGCAGCTTAGAACAGCCTGCGAACACCGGGGAGCTGTTTTTT | CASSLEQPANTGELFF
19 | - | - | TRBJ1-1 | TRBV13 | TGTGCCAGCAGCCCGTATTCCTTTGGGACAAGGTGGAAAGACACTGAAGCTTTCTTT | CASSPYSFGTRWKDTEAFF
16 | - | - | TRBJ1-5 | TRBV7-3 | TGTGCCAGCAGCTTAAGGTTCCCGTTCAGAGGTCAGCCCCAGCATTTT | CASSLRFPFRGQPQHF
13 | - | TRBD1 | TRBJ1-1 | TRBV28 | TGTGCCAGCACGTCGGACAGGGTTAGGGGAGCTTTCTTT | CASTSDRVRGAFF
14 | - | TRBD1 | TRBJ2-2 | TRBV2 | TGTGCCAGCAGGGCGGGACAGGGAGCCGGGGAGCTGTTTTTT | CASRAGQGAGELFF
16 | - | TRBD1 | TRBJ2-1 | TRBV2 | TGTGCCAGCAGTTTCCGACAGGGCCTACAAAGCAATGAGCAGTTCTTC | CASSFRQGLQSNEQFF
15 | - | TRBD1 | TRBJ2-5 | TRBV7-9 | TGTGCCAGCAGCTTAGAGACAGGGGCGGGGGAGACCCAGTACTTC | CASSLETGAGETQYF
13 | few | - | TRBJ2-2 | TRBV5-4 | TGTGCCAGCAGCTTGCAGGGATTCGGGGAGCTGTTTTTT | CASSLQGFGELFF
11 | - | - | TRBJ1-5 | TRBV12-3/TRBV12-4 | TGTGCCAGCAGTTTAGGAGAGCCCCAGCATTTT | CASSLGEPQHF
15 | - | - | TRBJ2-1 | TRBV27 | TGTGCCAGCAGTTCCCGCACGGTTTCCTACAATGAGCAGTTCTTC | CASSSRTVSYNEQFF
15 | once | TRBD2 | TRBJ2-5 | TRBV7-8 | TGTGCCAGCACCAGCGGGAGGGCTGGTGGAGAGACCCAGTACTTC | CASTSGRAGGETQYF
16 | - | TRBD2 | TRBJ2-2 | TRBV27 | TGTGCCAGCAGTCCTGGGACTAGCGGGAGGGCCGGGGAGCTGTTTTTT | CASSPGTSGRAGELFF
14 | once | - | TRBJ1-3 | TRBV28 | TGTGCCAGCAGCCCCGGAGGCTCCGGAAACACCATATATTTT | CASSPGGSGNTIYF